This T cell receptor beta chain was sequenced during a study of CD8 T cells in ankylosing spondylitis. The CDR3 is made up of 13 amino acids. Trimming shortened V by 0 bases and J by 3 bases, and 5 bases separated the two germline ends. The germline CDR1 and CDR2 sequences are GTSNPN and SVGIG (reference sequence). MiXCR, applied by TCRdb to the 5' RACE reads, yields one record per CDR3 protein. The sample lists approximately 350,000 distinct CDR3 sequences; over 12% were seen once. This chain links TRBV30 with TRBJ2-2; D gene uncertain. Sequenced input: blood, either unsorted or a sorted T cell fraction (not recorded which). The clonotype originates from a male donor with ankylosing spondylitis or in good health (not recorded which). The CDR3 is CAWSVRHTGELFF. The CDR3 DNA reads as TGTGCCTGGAGTGTACGGCACACCGGGGAGCTGTTTTTT.